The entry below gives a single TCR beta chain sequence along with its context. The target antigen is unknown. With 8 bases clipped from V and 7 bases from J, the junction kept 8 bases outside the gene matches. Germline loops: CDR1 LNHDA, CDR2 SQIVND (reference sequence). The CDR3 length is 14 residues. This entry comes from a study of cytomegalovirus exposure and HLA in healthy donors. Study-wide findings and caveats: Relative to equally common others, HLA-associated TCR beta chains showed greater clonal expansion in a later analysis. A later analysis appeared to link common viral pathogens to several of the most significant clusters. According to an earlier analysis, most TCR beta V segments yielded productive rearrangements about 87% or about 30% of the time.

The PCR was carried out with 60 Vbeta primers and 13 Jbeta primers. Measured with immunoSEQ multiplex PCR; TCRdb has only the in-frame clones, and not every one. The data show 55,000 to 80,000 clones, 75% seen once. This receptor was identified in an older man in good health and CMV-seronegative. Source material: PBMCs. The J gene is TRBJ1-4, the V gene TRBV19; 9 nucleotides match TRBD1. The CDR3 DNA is TGTGCCAGTTTGGACAGGGGTGATAGTGAAAAACTGTTTTTT. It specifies CASLDRGDSEKLFF.